This paragraph reports one T cell receptor (beta chain). Its specificity is not known. This specimen comes from a study of T cell responses to AZD1222 COVID-19 vaccine. Study-level findings and limits: Vaccination with two AZD1222 doses was followed by a rise in Spike-specific TCR breadth and depth. Clonal diversity was possibly underestimated; the donors were predominantly white British and more often female. Repertoire sampling was restricted to post-peak T cell response timepoints.

TCRdb's copy holds only in-frame clones and misses some; the assay was immunoSEQ multiplex PCR. The data hold some 140,000 clones, with roughly 93% observed a single time. Pooling of second doses given at about 4 or about 12 weeks was done. The CDR3 is made up of 15 amino acids. V lost 3 bases, J lost 1 base, and 3 bases stayed unmatched. CDR1 MGHRA and CDR2 YSYEKL come from the germline V gene. The chain has TRBV4-1 and TRBJ2-5; 9 bases align to TRBD1. Specimen: peripheral blood, collected 28 days after the second AZD1222 dose. This TCR was recovered from an adult who received the AZD1222 COVID-19 vaccine. CDR3 DNA sequence: TGCGCCAGCAGCCACCCGGGACAGGGCCAAGAGACCCAGTACTTC. Translated, it gives CASSHPGQGQETQYF.